This T cell receptor (beta chain) was profiled in a study of T cells in Graves' hyperthyroidism and ophthalmopathy. Amplification targeted TCR beta CDR3 regions from RNA transcripts. During a first-round RT-PCR of the TCR CDR3, the HTBI primer set was used. MiXCR was run by TCRdb on the multiplex PCR reads, yielding one entry per CDR3 protein. The sample records around 450,000 distinct CDR3 sequences, roughly 14% being singletons. The length of the CDR3 is 15 residues. V shed 4 bases and J 2 bases; nucleotides not matched to a gene: 4. CDR1 is KGHDR and CDR2 is SFDVKD in the germline V gene. The gene calls are TRBV24-1 and TRBJ2-7; 10 bases align to TRBD2. The sequenced sample was blood. The sequence derives from a woman between 18 and 30 years old with Graves' hyperthyroidism. The DNA of the CDR3 is TGTGCCACCAGTGAGCCTAGCGGGGGTACCTACGAGCAGTACTTC. Amino acids: CATSEPSGGTYEQYF.